This passage covers 9 T cell receptor beta chains from one sample sequenced in a study of T cell repertoires in cytomegalovirus infection. Via MiXCR, TCRdb re-called the reads, giving one row per CDR3 protein. The sample consists of tens of thousands of distinct CDR3 sequences, approximately 22% of them appearing once. No antigen has been assigned to these receptors. Sample: CD8+ T cells from cultured PBMCs, taken from culture after CMV antigen stimulation. All receptors derive from a human donor in good health (CMV status not recorded). Some clones in this sample may be carry-over from other donors' samples.

This clonotype was detected only a few times. The chain recombines TRBV27 with TRBJ1-2; D may be TRBD1 (6 bases). Trimming removed 3 bases at V and 2 bases at J, with 10 bases between. Germline V gene data show CDR1 as MNHEY and CDR2 as SMNVEV (reference sequence). This CDR3 has 14 amino acids. CDR3 in amino acids: CASSLSQGNYGYTF. The CDR3 DNA follows: TGTGCCAGCAGTTTGTCCCAGGGGAACTATGGCTACACCTTC.

This clonotype came up many times. The V and J genes are TRBV10-2 and TRBJ2-2, with TRBD2 matching over 11 bases. Per the germline V gene, CDR1 is WSHSY and CDR2 is SAAADI. The CDR3 extends over 14 amino acids. V lost 8 bases to trimming and J lost 7 bases; unmatched junction nucleotides: 6. CDR3 nucleotide sequence: TGCGCCAGCGACGCTAGCGGGGGGAACGGGGAGCTGTTTTTT. Translation: CASDASGGNGELFF.

The chain carries TRBV7-9 and TRBJ2-1; 11 positions match TRBD2. Germline loops: CDR1 SEHNR, CDR2 FQNEAQ (reference sequence). This CDR3 spans 14 amino acids. Trimming cost V 8 bases and J 1 base; bases outside gene matches: 1. The CDR3: CASGLAGSYNEQFF. In nucleotides, the CDR3 is TGTGCCAGCGGACTAGCGGGTTCCTACAATGAGCAGTTCTTC.

In its sample, this clonotype was seen a few times. The CDR3 DNA sequence: TGTGCCAGCAGCCCTCCCGACAGGGCTAACCCCTCCTACGAGCAGTACTTC. Translating it yields CASSPPDRANPSYEQYF. The chain carries TRBV11-2 and TRBJ2-7, with 7 bases aligning to TRBD1. CDR3 length: 17 amino acids. V lost 5 bases and J lost 0; bases outside the gene matches: 13. Per the germline V gene, CDR1 is SGHAT and CDR2 is FQNNGV.

This clonotype was found a few times. The gene calls are TRBV7-6 and TRBJ2-7; D unresolved. Germline V gene sequence: CDR1 SGHVS, CDR2 FNYEAQ. The CDR3 spans 14 residues. Trimming took off 1 base at V and 1 base at J, with 8 bases between the two ends. CDR3 sequence reads: CASSLEALSYEQYF. The CDR3 nucleotides read TGTGCCAGCAGCTTAGAGGCACTATCCTACGAGCAGTACTTC.

The CDR3 DNA is TGCAGCGTTGGATCAGGTTCCAATCAGCCCCAGCATTTT. The encoded protein is CSVGSGSNQPQHF. The chain is built from TRBV29-1 and TRBJ1-5; D uncertain. V was trimmed by 4 bases and J by 3 bases, leaving 10 bases between them. The germline CDR1 and CDR2 sequences are SQVTM and ANQGSEA. The CDR3 is 13 amino acids. Looking up the rest from reference TRBV29-1 and TRBJ1-5 gives the full variable domain: SAVISQKPSRDICQRGTSLTIQCQVDSQVTMMFWYRQQPGQSLTLIATANQGSEATYESGFVIDKFPISRPNLTFSTLTVSNMSPEDSSIYLCSVGSGSNQPQHFGDGTRLSIL.

The rearrangement uses TRBV7-2 and TRBJ2-2, with 8 bases that match TRBD1. The ends lost 3 bases at V and 5 bases at J; junction bases unmatched: 8. This CDR3 has 16 residues. Germline-derived CDR1 and CDR2 are SGHTA and FQGNSA. In nucleotides, the CDR3 is TGTGCCAGCAGCTTCACCGACAGGGGTCGGACCGGGGAGCTGTTTTTT. Amino acids: CASSFTDRGRTGELFF.

This clonotype was counted between two and nine times. V usage is TRBV6-1 and J usage is TRBJ2-6; D could derive from TRBD1 or TRBD2 (7 bases each). This CDR3 has 16 amino acids. V shed 6 bases and J shed 2 bases, with 14 bases lying between them. Germline V CDR1 and CDR2: MNHNS, SASEGT. The DNA for the CDR3 is TGTGCCAGCAGCCCCCAGGGGGGGGCTGGGGCCAACGTCCTGACTTTC. Translating gives CASSPQGGAGANVLTF.

CDR3 sequence reads: CASSLLGREQFF. CDR3 DNA: TGTGCCAGCAGTCTCTTGGGCCGGGAGCAGTTCTTC. V usage is TRBV6-2 or TRBV6-3 and J usage is TRBJ2-1; D is ambiguous. There are 12 residues in the CDR3. CDR1 is MNHEY, CDR2 SVGEGT, per germline. Trimming took off 5 bases at V and 10 bases at J, with 12 bases between the two ends.